The 14 T cell receptor beta chains below come from one sample, sequenced in a study of tumor-infiltrating lymphocytes in primary liver carcinoma (dated by TCRdb to 2016 to 2017). Sequencing relied on an Illumina HiSeq 2500. A constant-region primer and ProtoScript II reverse transcriptase were used to reverse-transcribe TCRbeta-specific cDNA from 500 ng total RNA. The TCRbeta libraries were prepared through three rounds of nested multiplex PCR following a slightly modified ARM-PCR procedure. The first two PCR rounds used multiplex TRBV1-TRBV30 forward primers with a Cbeta reverse primer, each for about 9 cycles. In TCRdb, the public reads were trimmed at Q25 with fastp and aligned with MiXCR, with productive beta chains retained. CDR3 protein duplicates are merged, each entry listing the most common genes and DNA. The sample table holds about 74,000 distinct CDR3 sequences, of which roughly three quarters were seen once. The top ten clonotypes cover roughly a quarter of the sample.

Total RNA and DNA were co-extracted without cell sorting from around 20-30 mg of bulk tissue using the AllPrep DNA/RNA mini kit. The specimen was liver tumor tissue from sampling region 4. Read against the paper, the sample's cell subset or site label means: tumor region T4, right-lateral pole. The receptors shown here come from a man between 35 and 55 years old with primary liver carcinoma and hepatitis B virus infection.

The sample holds one count of this clonotype. This chain links TRBV10-3 with TRBJ2-1; 8 bases are shared with TRBD2. V lost 6 bases to trimming and J lost 7 bases; unmatched junction nucleotides: 11. CDR3 size: 15 residues. Germline CDR1 ENHRY, CDR2 SYGVKD. The CDR3 loop is CAIRTSESNVNEQFF. CDR3 in DNA: TGTGCCATCAGGACTAGCGAGAGTAATGTGAATGAGCAGTTCTTC.

A note on this clonotype: As the CDR3 is not closed by the conserved phenylalanine or tryptophan, this likely results from a read error. The rearrangement joins TRBV4-1 to TRBJ2-7; TRBD1 agrees at 10 bases. The junction had 9 bases not matched to a gene; V was cut back by 0 bases and J by 7 bases. This CDR3 has 16 residues. Germline V gene sequence: CDR1 MGHRA, CDR2 YSYEKL. CDR3: CASSQDLHGTGDEQYS. The CDR3 DNA reads TGCGCCAGCAGCCAAGATCTCCATGGGACAGGGGATGAGCAGTACTCC.

Points on this clonotype: This is likely a read error, given that the CDR3 carries no conserved phenylalanine or tryptophan at its end. The V call is TRBV11-2, the J call TRBJ2-1; D gene uncertain. The germline CDR1 and CDR2 sequences are SGHAT and FQNNGV. Trimming pared 2 bases from V and 9 bases from J, leaving 11 bases between. CDR3 size: 13 residues. DNA of the CDR3: TGTGCCAGCAGCTTAAAAGATGCCTGTGAGCAGTTCCTC. Translating gives CASSLKDACEQFL.

Concerning this clonotype itself: At one end, the junction sequence differs from germline, possibly due to a read error. This rearrangement joins TRBV12-3 or TRBV12-4 to TRBJ2-1; D gene uncertain. This CDR3 contains 15 residues. CDR3 nucleotides: TGTGTCAGCAGTCCAACTGTGCTACTCTCGGCTGAGCAGTTCTTC. Its protein is CVSSPTVLLSAEQFF.

In its sample, this clonotype was seen once. One end of the junction fails to match germline, which may point to a read error. This rearrangement joins TRBV6-6 to TRBJ1-1; tentatively, D is TRBD1 (6 bases). The germline CDR1 and CDR2 sequences are MNHNY and SVGAGI (reference sequence). The CDR3 contains 12 residues. The CDR3 region has the DNA TGTGCTAGCGGTTACGGGGACACTGGAGCTTTCTTT. Translated: CASGYGDTGAFF.

This clonotype was counted only a few times. The chain employs TRBV19 and TRBJ1-6, with a tentative D call TRBD1 (5 bases). In germline, CDR1 is LNHDA, CDR2 SQIVND (reference sequence). V was cut by 3 bases and J by 7 bases, with 13 bases left in between. The CDR3 is made up of 15 amino acids. The CDR3 DNA sequence: TGTGCCAGTAGTATCCTGCCGGGGCGGAATTCACCCCTCCACTTT. It is translated as CASSILPGRNSPLHF.

As regards this clonotype: An end of the junction differs from the germline gene, which may be a read error. J is TRBJ2-1 and V is TRBV6-4; D possibly corresponds to TRBD1 (5 bases). The CDR3 has 13 residues. Germline CDR1 is MRHNA and CDR2 is SNTAGT. This CDR3 reads CASGDSDNNEEFF. Written as DNA, the CDR3 is TGTGCCAGCGGTGACTCGGACAACAATGAGGAGTTCTTC.

Worth noting for this clonotype: One junction end disagrees with the germline gene, perhaps due to a read error. The V gene is TRBV14, the J gene TRBJ2-2; 7 positions match TRBD2. CDR1 is SGHDN and CDR2 is FVKESK in the germline V gene. CDR3 length: 15 residues. CDR3 residues: CASEWDRCNSGKLFF. The CDR3 DNA is TGTGCCAGCGAATGGGACCGATGCAACAGCGGGAAGCTGTTTTTT.

This clonotype came up many times. The V and J genes are TRBV24-1 and TRBJ2-5; 8 bases are shared with TRBD1. Losses at the gene ends were 9 bases for V and 3 bases for J; bases not matched to a gene: 14. Germline CDR1 reads KGHDR; CDR2 reads SFDVKD. There are 16 residues in the CDR3. The CDR3 bases are TGTGCCACCCAACTATCGGGGACAGGCCTCGAAGAGACCCAGTACTTC. This gives the protein CATQLSGTGLEETQYF.

Concerning this clonotype itself: This may be a read error: a much more frequent sequence differs by one nucleotide. The chain uses TRBV21-1 and TRBJ2-5; the D call of TRBD1 is as the table states it, not checked on the DNA. TRBV21-1 is a documented pseudogene. The CDR3 spans 15 residues. The CDR3 sequence: CASSGSGQRRETQYF. The CDR3 nucleotides read TGTGCCAGCAGCGGATCGGGACAGAGGAGGGAGACCCAGTACTTC.

On this clonotype: A read error may produce the germline difference seen at one junction end. The chain couples TRBV6-1 to TRBJ1-3; 7 nucleotides align to TRBD1. Germline CDR1 reads MNHNS; CDR2 reads SASEGT. CDR3 size: 17 residues. CDR3 sequence: CAGSEVGQSHSGNTIYF. CDR3 coding DNA: TGTGCCGGCAGCGAAGTGGGACAGAGCCACTCTGGAAACACCATATATTTT.

There are many counts of this clonotype. The rearrangement uses TRBV10-2 and TRBJ1-2; tentatively, D is TRBD1 (6 bases). The CDR3 extends over 13 amino acids. The V gene lost 6 bases and the J gene lost 6 bases, with 14 bases spanning the gap. From germline, CDR1 is WSHSY and CDR2 SAAADI. CDR3 residues: CASRKDSGNGYTF. CDR3 DNA sequence: TGCGCCAGCAGGAAGGACAGTGGGAATGGCTACACCTTC.

This clonotype has a count of ten or more. This chain joins TRBV6-1 and TRBJ2-7, with no clear D. Germline CDR1 reads MNHNS; CDR2 reads SASEGT. The CDR3 runs 12 residues. V lost 2 bases, J lost 1 base, and 3 bases lay in between. The CDR3 DNA reads as TGTGCCAGCAGTGAACGGTCCTACGAGCAGTACTTC. This sequence encodes CASSERSYEQYF.

The chain combines TRBV11-2 with TRBJ1-3, with D possibly being TRBD1 (5 bases). Looked up from germline, CDR1 is SGHAT and CDR2 is FQNNGV. Trimming removed 11 bases from V and 0 bases from J, with 14 bases in between. The CDR3 contains 14 residues. CDR3 region: CADSLTGSGNTIYF. In DNA form, the CDR3 reads TGTGCCGACAGCCTCACGGGCTCTGGAAACACCATATATTTT.